This T cell receptor beta chain was recovered during a study of cytomegalovirus exposure and HLA in healthy donors. Overall study context: Of fewer than 450 genotyped donors, 70% to 85% clustered with self-reported Caucasian donors.

Turning to this clone: The target antigen is unknown.

Trimming pared 1 base from V and 4 bases from J, leaving 6 bases between. The CDR3 consists of 13 residues. The germline V gene has CDR1 SEHNR and CDR2 FQNEAQ (reference sequence). With 60 Vbeta and 13 Jbeta primers, the PCR was carried out. TCRdb's table, derived via immunoSEQ multiplex PCR, lists solely in-frame clones and lacks some. The sample has about 190,000 clones, 70% to 75% seen once. Study-wide results and limits: CMV serostatus was the sole immune exposure information available.

The source material was PBMCs. This sequence was found in a young man in good health and CMV-seropositive. The chain carries TRBV7-9 and TRBJ2-3; D is uncertain. CDR3 region: CASSLEISDTQYF. Written as DNA, the CDR3 is TGTGCCAGCAGCTTAGAAATATCAGATACGCAGTATTTT.